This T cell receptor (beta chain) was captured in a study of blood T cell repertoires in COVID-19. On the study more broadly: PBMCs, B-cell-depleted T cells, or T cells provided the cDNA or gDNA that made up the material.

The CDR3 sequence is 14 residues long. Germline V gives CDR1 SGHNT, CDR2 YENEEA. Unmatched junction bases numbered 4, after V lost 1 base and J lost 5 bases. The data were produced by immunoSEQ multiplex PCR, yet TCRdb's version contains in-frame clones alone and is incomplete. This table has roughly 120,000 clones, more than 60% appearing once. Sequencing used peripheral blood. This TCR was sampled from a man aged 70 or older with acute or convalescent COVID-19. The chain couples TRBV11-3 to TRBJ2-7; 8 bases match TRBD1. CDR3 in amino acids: CASSLAGGIDEQYF. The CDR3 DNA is TGTGCCAGCAGCTTAGCAGGGGGCATAGACGAGCAGTACTTC.